This T cell receptor (beta chain) was documented in a study of cytomegalovirus exposure and HLA in healthy donors. Study-wide findings and caveats: Trimming of TCR beta V- and J-genes showed a link, identified in a later analysis, to a missense DCLRE1C variant. Sequencing depth roughly uniform across donors was assumed in presence/absence analyses. The authors listed 164 TCR beta chains as cytomegalovirus-associated. Previous analysis showed most TCR beta V segments were productive about 90% or about 30% of the time.

13 Jbeta primers and 60 Vbeta primers were used for the PCR. Sequencing was performed with immunoSEQ multiplex PCR; in TCRdb, only in-frame clones are kept and a portion is missing. Altogether 100,000 to 150,000 clones are present, roughly 82% being singletons, with the ten largest covering approximately 1.1%. With respect to this clone: Its antigen remains unknown.

CDR3 length equals 19 residues. The germline CDR1 and CDR2 sequences are SGDLS and YYNGEE. V lost 4 bases, J lost 0 bases, and 23 bases lay in between. The receptor comes from a boy younger than 18 in good health and CMV-seronegative. The specimen sequenced was PBMCs. V usage is TRBV9 and J usage is TRBJ2-1; no firm D call. The CDR3 coding sequence is TGTGCCAGCAGCCCTGTATCCACAGTTCGTGTCAGCTCCTACAATGAGCAGTTCTTC. It translates to CASSPVSTVRVSSYNEQFF.